Detailed here is one T cell receptor beta chain. Antigen: not known. The likely explanation is a read error, given a far larger clone one base away. The sample contains more than one DNA sequence encoding this CDR3. CD4+ cells underwent separation, giving CD45RA+ naive and CD45RA-negative memory subsets. Trimming took 6 bases from V and 0 from J; bases not matched to a gene: 4. Germline V lookup: CDR1 SNHLY, CDR2 FYNNEI. The CDR3 sequence is 15 residues long. The data were taken from a study of shared clonotypes between healthy human individuals. Study outcomes and limitations: Rarefaction analysis demonstrated incomplete sorted-subset sequencing notwithstanding large depth. Unshared clonotypes carried lower generation probabilities than those common to all four donors. Researchers sampled only blood; tissue repertoires likely differ.

Assay: immunoSEQ multiplex PCR; the TCRdb copy retains only in-frame clones and omits some. The profile shows roughly 1,000,000 clones, around 78% of them singletons. What was sequenced was memory CD4+ T cells from PBMCs. Subset in this sample: CD45RA-negative fraction. This clonotype originated in a young man in good health. Some clones in this sample may be carry-over from other donors' samples. This chain connects TRBV2 to TRBJ2-1; the match to TRBD2 covers 8 bases. The CDR3 nucleotides read TGTGCCAGCAGCCGACTAGCGAACTCCTACAATGAGCAGTTCTTC. Translated: CASSRLANSYNEQFF.